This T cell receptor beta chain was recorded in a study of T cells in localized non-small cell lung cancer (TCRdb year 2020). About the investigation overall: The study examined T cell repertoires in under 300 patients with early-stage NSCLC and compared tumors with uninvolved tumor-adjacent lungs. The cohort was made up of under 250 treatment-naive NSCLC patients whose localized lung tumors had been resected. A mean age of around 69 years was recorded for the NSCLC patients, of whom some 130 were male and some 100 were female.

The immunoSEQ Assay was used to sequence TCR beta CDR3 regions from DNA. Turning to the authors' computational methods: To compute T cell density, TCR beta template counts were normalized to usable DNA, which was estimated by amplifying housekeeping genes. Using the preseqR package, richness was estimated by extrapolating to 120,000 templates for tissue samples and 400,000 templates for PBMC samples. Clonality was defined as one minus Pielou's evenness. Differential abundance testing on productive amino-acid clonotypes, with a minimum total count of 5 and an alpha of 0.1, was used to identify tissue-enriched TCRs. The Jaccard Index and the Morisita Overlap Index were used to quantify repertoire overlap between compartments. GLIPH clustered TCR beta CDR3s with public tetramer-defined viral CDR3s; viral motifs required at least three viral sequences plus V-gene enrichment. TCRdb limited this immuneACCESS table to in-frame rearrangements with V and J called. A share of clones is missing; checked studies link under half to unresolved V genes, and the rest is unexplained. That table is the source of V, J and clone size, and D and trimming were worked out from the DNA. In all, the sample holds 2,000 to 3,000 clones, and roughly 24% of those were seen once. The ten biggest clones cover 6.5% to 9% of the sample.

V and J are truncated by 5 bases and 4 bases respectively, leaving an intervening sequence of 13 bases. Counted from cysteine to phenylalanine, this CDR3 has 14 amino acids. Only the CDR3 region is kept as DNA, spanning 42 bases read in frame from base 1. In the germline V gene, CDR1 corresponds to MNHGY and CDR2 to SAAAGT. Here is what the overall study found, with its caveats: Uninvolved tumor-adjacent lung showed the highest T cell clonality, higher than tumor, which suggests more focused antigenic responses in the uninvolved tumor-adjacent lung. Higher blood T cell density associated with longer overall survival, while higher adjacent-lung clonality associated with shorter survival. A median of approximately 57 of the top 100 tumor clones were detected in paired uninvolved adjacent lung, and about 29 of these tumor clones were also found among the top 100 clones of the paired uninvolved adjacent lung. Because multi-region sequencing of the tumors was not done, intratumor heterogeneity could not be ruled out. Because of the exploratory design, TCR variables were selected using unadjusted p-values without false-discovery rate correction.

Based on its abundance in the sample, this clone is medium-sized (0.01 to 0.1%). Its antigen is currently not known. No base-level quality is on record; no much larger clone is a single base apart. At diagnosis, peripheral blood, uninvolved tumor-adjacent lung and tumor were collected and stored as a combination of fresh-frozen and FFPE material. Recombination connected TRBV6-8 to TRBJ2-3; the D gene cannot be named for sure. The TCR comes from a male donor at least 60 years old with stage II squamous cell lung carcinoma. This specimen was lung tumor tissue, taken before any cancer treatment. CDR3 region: CASSRGLVPDTQYF. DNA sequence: TGTGCCAGCAGTAGAGGTTTGGTACCAGATACGCAGTATTTT.